The T cell receptor beta chain described here comes from a study of OX40 agonist ivuxolimab in advanced cancers. To note about this clone: Its antigen remains unidentified.

Study-wide results and limits: CD8+ T cells averaged more expanded clones than CD4+.

V dropped 2 bases and J dropped 6 bases, with 11 bases sitting between them. Germline-derived CDR1 and CDR2 are LNHDA and SQIVND (reference sequence). This CDR3 is 13 amino acids long. The data were produced by immunoSEQ multiplex PCR, yet TCRdb's version contains in-frame clones alone and is incomplete. The data contain around 41,000 clones, 85% to 90% of them singletons. The receptor was derived from an adult with an advanced solid tumor such as melanoma, head and neck, liver or kidney cancer. The sequencing here drew on CD4+ or CD8+ T cells sorted from blood, taken in a trial of the OX40 agonist ivuxolimab. The chain employs TRBV19 and TRBJ2-7; possibly TRBD1 or TRBD2 for D (6 bases each). CDR3 sequence: CASSIQEGGEQYF. The CDR3 DNA follows: TGTGCCAGTAGTATACAGGAGGGGGGCGAGCAGTACTTC.